Presented here are 9 T cell receptor beta chains from one specimen sequenced in a study of T cells in Graves' hyperthyroidism and ophthalmopathy. The CDR3 regions of TCR beta were amplified from RNA transcripts. Researchers ran a first-round RT-PCR on the TCR CDR3 using the HTBI primer set. TCRdb reprocessed the multiplex PCR reads with MiXCR, giving one entry per CDR3 protein. The sample has some 510,000 distinct CDR3 sequences; about a fifth are singletons. Sequenced material: blood. Receptor source: a man aged 18 to 29 with Graves' hyperthyroidism.

The chain carries TRBV11-2 and TRBJ2-7; D perhaps matches TRBD1 (7 bases). The CDR3 length is 17 residues. CDR1 is SGHAT and CDR2 is FQNNGV in the germline V gene. Trimming cost V 3 bases and J 0 bases, with 18 bases left between them. CDR3 in amino acids: CASSFLGGGGTSYEQYF. CDR3 bases: TGTGCCAGCAGCTTCCTCGGAGGGGGCGGAACCTCCTACGAGCAGTACTTC.

V is TRBV4-1 and J is TRBJ2-7; 10 positions match TRBD1. Germline assignment: CDR1 MGHRA and CDR2 YSYEKL. Trimming took 3 bases from V and 4 from J; bases not matched to a gene: 6. This CDR3 spans 15 amino acids. The CDR3 region has the DNA TGCGCCAGCAGCCATCCGGGACAGGGGTTTTACGAGCAGTACTTC. It translates to CASSHPGQGFYEQYF.

The chain couples TRBV14 to TRBJ1-2, with 9 positions matching TRBD1. The CDR3 runs 12 residues. Germline V CDR1 and CDR2: SGHDN, FVKESK. The J segment lost 6 bases and the V segment lost 4 bases, leaving 0 bases of the junction unmatched. In DNA, the CDR3 is TGTGCCAGCAGCCGGGACAGGGATGGCTACACCTTC. Its translation is CASSRDRDGYTF.

In this sample, this clonotype turned up many times. Its ends do not fully match the called genes, so a read error is possible. This chain links TRBV5-1 with TRBJ1-1; possibly TRBD1 for D (5 bases). CDR1 SGHRS and CDR2 YFSETQ come from the germline V gene. CDR3 size: 13 residues. The CDR3 DNA follows: TGTGCCAGCAGTGCCGGACAGAACACTGAAGCTTTCTTT. This gives the protein CASSAGQNTEAFF.

Points on this clonotype: The germline gene is not matched at one end of the junction; a read error may be the cause. The chain joins TRBV12-3 or TRBV12-4 to TRBJ2-5; D ambiguous. The CDR3 sequence is 13 residues long. The CDR3, as DNA: TGTGCCACCAGTGCAGGCTACGGAGAGACCCAGTACTTC. Translating gives CATSAGYGETQYF.

This chain connects TRBV10-2 to TRBJ1-1; a weak D match, TRBD1 (6 bases). This CDR3 has 13 amino acids. Germline V gene lookup returns CDR1 WSHSY and CDR2 SAAADI. V was trimmed by 8 bases and J by 5 bases, leaving 15 bases between them. CDR3 nucleotide sequence: TGCGCCAGCGAGAGGGGGTTTGGGACTGAAGCTTTCTTT. Translated, it gives CASERGFGTEAFF.

At least ten counts were recorded for this clonotype. J is TRBJ2-7 and V is TRBV15; D is ambiguous. Germline CDR1 is LNHNV and CDR2 is YYDKDF (reference sequence). The CDR3 extends over 12 amino acids. The V end was cut by 3 bases, the J end by 3 bases, with 6 bases between. CDR3 sequence reads: CATSSPGYEQYF. CDR3 coding DNA: TGTGCCACCAGCAGCCCCGGCTACGAGCAGTACTTC. The whole variable domain, remainder taken from reference TRBV15 and TRBJ2-7, is DAMVIQNPRYQVTQFGKPVTLSCSQTLNHNVMYWYQQKSSQAPKLLFHYYDKDFNNEADTPDNFQSRRPNTSFCFLDIRSPGLGDTAMYLCATSSPGYEQYFGPGTRLTVT.

This clonotype came up a few times. This chain uses TRBV10-3 with TRBJ2-2, with TRBD2 matching 12 bases. CDR3 size: 16 residues. V was pared by 3 bases and J by 4 bases, with 3 bases of the junction left unmatched. Germline assignment: CDR1 ENHRY and CDR2 SYGVKD. The CDR3: CAISESGLAGTGELFF. CDR3 DNA sequence: TGTGCCATCAGTGAATCGGGACTAGCGGGCACCGGGGAGCTGTTTTTT.

This clonotype was observed many times. V is TRBV12-3 or TRBV12-4 and J is TRBJ1-5; possibly TRBD1 for D (5 bases). The CDR3 loop spans 16 amino acids. V lost 1 base to trimming and J lost 2 bases, with 12 bases between them. CDR3 residues: CASSLVQGSRNQPQHF. CDR3 sequence (DNA): TGTGCCAGCAGTTTAGTGCAGGGTAGTCGCAATCAGCCCCAGCATTTT.